This T cell receptor beta chain derives from a study of response to subunit inactivated influenza vaccine. Study observations and caveats: There was a suggestion from the authors that each seasonal influenza vaccination recruits few new T cells.

TCRdb re-called the RT-PCR reads through MiXCR, storing one row per CDR3 protein. The data show about 300,000 distinct CDR3 sequences, around 22% seen once. Comments on this clonotype: Its antigen is unknown.

Germline V CDR1 and CDR2: ENHRY, SYGVKD. This CDR3 has 16 residues. The trim removed 7 bases at V and 4 bases at J, leaving 12 bases unmatched. The starting material was PBMCs from blood, obtained approximately 22 months after vaccination. This sequence was found in a man aged 50 to 75 who received an inactivated influenza vaccine. The chain combines TRBV10-3 with TRBJ2-3, with 9 bases matching TRBD2. The CDR3 region is CAIKRGGGASSDTQYF. The CDR3 DNA reads TGTGCCATCAAACGCGGCGGGGGGGCATCCTCAGATACGCAGTATTTT.